This is a list of T cell receptor beta chains from one sample in a study of Graves' ophthalmopathy and Graves' hyperthyroidism. TCRdb itself ran the multiplex PCR reads through MiXCR, one entry per CDR3 protein. Of 620,000 or so distinct CDR3 sequences in the sample, 20% to 25% were seen once. Sequencing input: peripheral blood. The receptors shown here come from a woman under 30 with stable Graves' hyperthyroidism. Some clones in this sample may be carry-over from other donors' samples. The CDR3 runs from the conserved cysteine through the conserved F or W. Fields, in order: D gene, clone size, J gene, V gene, CDR3 DNA, CDR3 protein. A D gene is named only where the DNA matches it firmly. Clone size is not always given. Where it is, it says once, few, many or a class for expanded clones.

D gene: NA; clone size: many; J gene: TRBJ1-1; V gene: TRBV20-1; CDR3 DNA: TGCAGTGCTAGAGCCACCTTAGGACAGTCGAACACTGAAGCTTTCTTT; CDR3 protein: CSARATLGQSNTEAFF
D gene: NA; clone size: many; J gene: TRBJ1-6; V gene: TRBV7-2; CDR3 DNA: TGTGCCAGCAGCTTATTGGCAGTTTCAAATTCACCCCTCCACTTT; CDR3 protein: CASSLLAVSNSPLHF
D gene: NA; clone size: many; J gene: TRBJ1-5; V gene: TRBV5-5; CDR3 DNA: TGTGCCAGCAGCGGCGGGCAGGGGAACTATCAGCCCCAGCATTTT; CDR3 protein: CASSGGQGNYQPQHF
D gene: NA; clone size: NA; J gene: TRBJ1-1; V gene: TRBV27; CDR3 DNA: TGTGCCAGCAGTTCGTATTTCATGAACACTGAAGCTTTCTTT; CDR3 protein: CASSSYFMNTEAFF
D gene: NA; clone size: NA; J gene: TRBJ1-2; V gene: TRBV5-5; CDR3 DNA: TGTGCCAGCAGCTTGGCAATGGAAGTGGGGGGCTACACCTTC; CDR3 protein: CASSLAMEVGGYTF
D gene: NA; clone size: many; J gene: TRBJ2-2; V gene: TRBV2; CDR3 DNA: TGTGCCAGCACAACCGGGGAGCTGTTTTTT; CDR3 protein: CASTTGELFF
D gene: NA; clone size: NA; J gene: TRBJ1-6; V gene: TRBV6-5; CDR3 DNA: TGTGCCAGCAGTTATGGGGGACGGGGGAAAAATTCACCCCTCCACTTT; CDR3 protein: CASSYGGRGKNSPLHF
D gene: NA; clone size: many; J gene: TRBJ1-1; V gene: TRBV6-1; CDR3 DNA: TGTGCCAGCAGTGCCGGGACAATACTTGAAGCTTTCTTT; CDR3 protein: CASSAGTILEAFF
D gene: TRBD2; clone size: many; J gene: TRBJ2-2; V gene: TRBV6-4; CDR3 DNA: TGTGCCAGCAGTGACGGACTAGATGTCGGGGAGCTGTTTTTT; CDR3 protein: CASSDGLDVGELFF
D gene: NA; clone size: few; J gene: TRBJ1-1; V gene: TRBV30; CDR3 DNA: TGTGCCTGGAGTACGGAGCACAGGGAACTCGGCCAGGCTTTCTTT; CDR3 protein: CAWSTEHRELGQAFF
D gene: NA; clone size: NA; J gene: TRBJ1-2; V gene: TRBV20-1; CDR3 DNA: TGCAGTGCTAGGCCGGGCGCGCGGGGCTACACCTTC; CDR3 protein: CSARPGARGYTF
D gene: TRBD2; clone size: many; J gene: TRBJ2-5; V gene: TRBV20-1; CDR3 DNA: TGCAGTGCTCCACTAGCGAACCAAGAGACCCAGTACTTC; CDR3 protein: CSAPLANQETQYF
D gene: NA; clone size: many; J gene: TRBJ1-5; V gene: TRBV6-1; CDR3 DNA: TGTGCCAGCAATGATCAGCCCCAGCATTTT; CDR3 protein: CASNDQPQHF
D gene: NA; clone size: many; J gene: TRBJ2-6; V gene: TRBV24-1; CDR3 DNA: TGTGCCACCAGTGGCACCTCTGGGGCCAACGTCCTGACTTTC; CDR3 protein: CATSGTSGANVLTF
D gene: TRBD1; clone size: few; J gene: TRBJ2-2; V gene: TRBV6-1; CDR3 DNA: TGTGCCAGCAGCCCTCAAGGGACAGGGAACACCGGGGAGCTGTTTTTT; CDR3 protein: CASSPQGTGNTGELFF
D gene: TRBD1; clone size: many; J gene: TRBJ2-5; V gene: TRBV24-1; CDR3 DNA: TGTGCCACCAGTGATTTCGGGCACAGGGGCCCAGGAGAGACCCAGTACTTC; CDR3 protein: CATSDFGHRGPGETQYF
D gene: TRBD2; clone size: NA; J gene: TRBJ2-7; V gene: TRBV6-2/TRBV6-3; CDR3 DNA: TGTGCCAGCGTCAAAAATTTAGCGGGAGGACGGGTTCGGTATTACGAGCAGTACTTC; CDR3 protein: CASVKNLAGGRVRYYEQYF
D gene: NA; clone size: many; J gene: TRBJ1-6; V gene: TRBV30; CDR3 DNA: TGTGCCTGCACCCCGGAACATAATTCACCCCTCCACTTT; CDR3 protein: CACTPEHNSPLHF
D gene: TRBD2; clone size: NA; J gene: TRBJ2-7; V gene: TRBV9; CDR3 DNA: TGTGCCAGCAGCGCCGGGACTAGCCGTCTCGAGCAGTACTTC; CDR3 protein: CASSAGTSRLEQYF
D gene: TRBD2; clone size: few; J gene: TRBJ2-7; V gene: TRBV27; CDR3 DNA: TGTGCCAGCAGTACGACTAGCGGGACGTACGAGCAGTACTTC; CDR3 protein: CASSTTSGTYEQYF
D gene: NA; clone size: many; J gene: TRBJ1-3; V gene: TRBV4-2; CDR3 DNA: TGTGCCAGCAGCCAAGAGGGGACTGGAAACACCATATATTTT; CDR3 protein: CASSQEGTGNTIYF
D gene: TRBD1; clone size: many; J gene: TRBJ1-2; V gene: TRBV20-1; CDR3 DNA: TGCAGTGCTAGAGAGAGGACAGGGAGCGAGCATGGCTACACCTTC; CDR3 protein: CSARERTGSEHGYTF
D gene: TRBD2; clone size: few; J gene: TRBJ2-5; V gene: TRBV9; CDR3 DNA: TGTGCCAGCAGCGCGGGACTAGCGGGAGTCGGGGAGACCCAGTACTTC; CDR3 protein: CASSAGLAGVGETQYF
D gene: NA; clone size: many; J gene: TRBJ2-5; V gene: TRBV20-1; CDR3 DNA: TGCAGTGCTGGGGGGGAGACCCAGTACTTC; CDR3 protein: CSAGGETQYF
D gene: NA; clone size: many; J gene: TRBJ2-7; V gene: TRBV13; CDR3 DNA: TGTGCCAGCAGCTTAGGTCCCTTGCGGGGCTACGAGCAGTACTTC; CDR3 protein: CASSLGPLRGYEQYF
D gene: TRBD2; clone size: many; J gene: TRBJ2-7; V gene: TRBV6-2/TRBV6-3; CDR3 DNA: TGTGCCAGCAGTTACTCGACGGGGGGGTCCTACGAGCAGTACTTC; CDR3 protein: CASSYSTGGSYEQYF
D gene: NA; clone size: many; J gene: TRBJ2-7; V gene: TRBV6-2/TRBV6-3; CDR3 DNA: TGTGCCAGCAGTTATGCCAGGGGAGCCTACGAGCAGTACTTC; CDR3 protein: CASSYARGAYEQYF
D gene: NA; clone size: NA; J gene: TRBJ2-7; V gene: TRBV11-2; CDR3 DNA: TGTGCCAGCAGCTCAAACACCCCCCGGTACGAGCAGTACTTC; CDR3 protein: CASSSNTPRYEQYF
D gene: NA; clone size: NA; J gene: TRBJ2-7; V gene: TRBV7-4; CDR3 DNA: TGTGCCAGCAGCCCGTTTCCGCCATACGAGCAGTACTTC; CDR3 protein: CASSPFPPYEQYF
D gene: NA; clone size: few; J gene: TRBJ1-2; V gene: TRBV28; CDR3 DNA: TGTGCCAGCAGACAACAGGGTGATGGGTATGGCTACACCTTC; CDR3 protein: CASRQQGDGYGYTF
D gene: TRBD1; clone size: few; J gene: TRBJ1-6; V gene: TRBV9; CDR3 DNA: TGTGCCAGCAGCGGAACAGGGGGTCCCTATAATTCACCCCTCCACTTT; CDR3 protein: CASSGTGGPYNSPLHF
D gene: NA; clone size: many; J gene: TRBJ1-2; V gene: TRBV29-1; CDR3 DNA: TGCAGCGTTGAAGTTGAGGACGGCTTTTCCTATGGCTACACCTTC; CDR3 protein: CSVEVEDGFSYGYTF
D gene: NA; clone size: many; J gene: TRBJ2-5; V gene: TRBV7-9; CDR3 DNA: TGTGCCAGCAGCCCCGACGCGGGACAGAAGGGTCAAGAGACCCAGTACTTC; CDR3 protein: CASSPDAGQKGQETQYF
D gene: NA; clone size: many; J gene: TRBJ1-2; V gene: TRBV12-3/TRBV12-4; CDR3 DNA: TGTGCCAGCAGTTTCCCCGATCGCAACTATGGCTACACCTTC; CDR3 protein: CASSFPDRNYGYTF
D gene: NA; clone size: few; J gene: TRBJ2-3; V gene: TRBV7-9; CDR3 DNA: TGTGCCAGCAGCCTAGGGGAGACTACTGGTACGCAGTATTTT; CDR3 protein: CASSLGETTGTQYF
D gene: NA; clone size: many; J gene: TRBJ2-7; V gene: TRBV11-2; CDR3 DNA: TGTGCCAGCAGCCCACGGCCTGGGGATGGGCAGTACTTC; CDR3 protein: CASSPRPGDGQYF
D gene: NA; clone size: many; J gene: TRBJ1-1; V gene: TRBV6-1; CDR3 DNA: TGTGCCAGCAGACCCCCCCGGGGGAGTGGGACTGAAGCTTTCTTT; CDR3 protein: CASRPPRGSGTEAFF
D gene: NA; clone size: NA; J gene: TRBJ1-2; V gene: TRBV6-2/TRBV6-3; CDR3 DNA: TGTGCCAGCAGGCAAGGTCTGGACTATGGCTACACCTTC; CDR3 protein: CASRQGLDYGYTF
D gene: NA; clone size: NA; J gene: TRBJ1-1; V gene: TRBV12-3/TRBV12-4; CDR3 DNA: TGTGCCAGCACCCAAGTTGAGGCAGTTAACGCTGAAGCTTTCTTT; CDR3 protein: CASTQVEAVNAEAFF
D gene: NA; clone size: many; J gene: TRBJ1-2; V gene: TRBV5-1; CDR3 DNA: TGCGCCAGCAGCCCCCGGCCGGGCGCGGCCAACTATGGCTACACCTTC; CDR3 protein: CASSPRPGAANYGYTF
D gene: TRBD1; clone size: many; J gene: TRBJ2-7; V gene: TRBV7-2; CDR3 DNA: TGTGCCAGCAGCCCAACCAGGGACAGGGGGGGGGAGCAGTACTTC; CDR3 protein: CASSPTRDRGGEQYF
D gene: NA; clone size: few; J gene: TRBJ2-5; V gene: TRBV6-2/TRBV6-3; CDR3 DNA: TGTGCCAGCACCGCCTTCACTGGAGAGACCCAGTACTTC; CDR3 protein: CASTAFTGETQYF
D gene: NA; clone size: many; J gene: TRBJ1-1; V gene: TRBV12-3/TRBV12-4; CDR3 DNA: TGTGCCAGCAGTCTCAGGGTAGGGAACACTGAAGCTTTCTTT; CDR3 protein: CASSLRVGNTEAFF
D gene: NA; clone size: many; J gene: TRBJ2-2; V gene: TRBV7-2; CDR3 DNA: TGTGCCAGCAGCTCAAGACAGAGCACCGGGGAGCTGTTTTTT; CDR3 protein: CASSSRQSTGELFF
D gene: NA; clone size: many; J gene: TRBJ2-7; V gene: TRBV20-1; CDR3 DNA: TGCAGTGCTAACCAGGGGAAGAACTACGAGCAGTACTTC; CDR3 protein: CSANQGKNYEQYF
D gene: TRBD1; clone size: NA; J gene: TRBJ1-2; V gene: TRBV20-1; CDR3 DNA: TGCAGTGCTACGGCCCCAGGGGGAGGCTATGGCTACACCTTC; CDR3 protein: CSATAPGGGYGYTF
D gene: NA; clone size: many; J gene: TRBJ1-1; V gene: TRBV12-3/TRBV12-4; CDR3 DNA: TGTGCCAGCAAGGGGACAAACACTGAAGCTTTCTTT; CDR3 protein: CASKGTNTEAFF
D gene: NA; clone size: many; J gene: TRBJ1-1; V gene: TRBV28; CDR3 DNA: TGTGCCTGCAGTTTGCCCACAGGGACTGAAGCTTTCTTT; CDR3 protein: CACSLPTGTEAFF
D gene: TRBD1; clone size: many; J gene: TRBJ2-7; V gene: TRBV6-5; CDR3 DNA: TGTGCCAGCAAAACCTCGACAGGGAACTACGAGCAGTACTTC; CDR3 protein: CASKTSTGNYEQYF
D gene: NA; clone size: many; J gene: TRBJ1-5; V gene: TRBV27; CDR3 DNA: TGTGCCAGCAGTTTAGAGTGGCACCCGAATTTGGGTAGTAGCAATCAGCCCCAGCATTTT; CDR3 protein: CASSLEWHPNLGSSNQPQHF
D gene: TRBD1; clone size: once; J gene: TRBJ2-5; V gene: TRBV29-1; CDR3 DNA: TGCAGCGTTTGGGGGACAGCCCAAGAGACCCAGTACTTC; CDR3 protein: CSVWGTAQETQYF
D gene: TRBD1; clone size: many; J gene: TRBJ1-1; V gene: TRBV11-3; CDR3 DNA: TGTGCCAGCAGCACCGGACAGGGTAAGGAAGCTTTCTTT; CDR3 protein: CASSTGQGKEAFF
D gene: NA; clone size: NA; J gene: TRBJ2-7; V gene: TRBV6-2/TRBV6-3; CDR3 DNA: TGTGCCAGCAGTCCCTGCGAAGGGGCGTGCGAGCAGTACTTC; CDR3 protein: CASSPCEGACEQYF
D gene: TRBD1; clone size: NA; J gene: TRBJ1-1; V gene: TRBV18; CDR3 DNA: TGTGCCAGCTCACAAACCGCAGGGGGCACTGAAGCTTTCTTT; CDR3 protein: CASSQTAGGTEAFF
D gene: TRBD2; clone size: NA; J gene: TRBJ2-3; V gene: TRBV6-2/TRBV6-3; CDR3 DNA: TGTGCCAGCACTGGGACTAGCGGGAGAACAGATACGCAGTATTTT; CDR3 protein: CASTGTSGRTDTQYF
D gene: TRBD1; clone size: many; J gene: TRBJ1-1; V gene: TRBV20-1; CDR3 DNA: TGCAGTGCTAAACAGGGGGCTGACACTGAAGCTTTCTTT; CDR3 protein: CSAKQGADTEAFF
D gene: NA; clone size: few; J gene: TRBJ2-2; V gene: TRBV5-1; CDR3 DNA: TGCGCCAGCAGCCCCCATCTCGGACCGACCGGGGAGCTGTTTTTT; CDR3 protein: CASSPHLGPTGELFF